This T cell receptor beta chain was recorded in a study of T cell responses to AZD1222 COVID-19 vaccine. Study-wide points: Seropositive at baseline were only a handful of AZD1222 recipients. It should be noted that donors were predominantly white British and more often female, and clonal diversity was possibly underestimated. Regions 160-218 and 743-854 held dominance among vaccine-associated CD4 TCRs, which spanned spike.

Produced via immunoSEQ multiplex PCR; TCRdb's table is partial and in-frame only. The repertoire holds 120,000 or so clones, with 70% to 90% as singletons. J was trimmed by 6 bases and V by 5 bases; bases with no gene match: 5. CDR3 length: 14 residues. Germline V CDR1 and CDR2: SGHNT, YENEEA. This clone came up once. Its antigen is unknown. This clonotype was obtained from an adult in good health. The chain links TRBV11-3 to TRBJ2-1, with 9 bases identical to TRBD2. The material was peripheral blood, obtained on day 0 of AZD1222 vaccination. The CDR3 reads CASSLYSGSNEQFF. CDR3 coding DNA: TGTGCCAGCAGCCTCTATAGCGGGAGCAATGAGCAGTTCTTC.